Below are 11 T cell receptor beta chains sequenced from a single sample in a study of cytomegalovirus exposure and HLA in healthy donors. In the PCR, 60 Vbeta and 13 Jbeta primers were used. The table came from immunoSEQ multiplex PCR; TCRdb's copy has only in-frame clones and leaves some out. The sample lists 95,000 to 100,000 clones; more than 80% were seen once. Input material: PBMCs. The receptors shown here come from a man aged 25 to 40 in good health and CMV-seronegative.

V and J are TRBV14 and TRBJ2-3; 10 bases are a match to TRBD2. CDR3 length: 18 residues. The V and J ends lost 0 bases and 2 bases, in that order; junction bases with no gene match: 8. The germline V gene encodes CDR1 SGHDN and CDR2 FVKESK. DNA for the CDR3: TGTGCCAGCAGCCAAGATACGTCTAGCGGGGGCAACACAGATACGCAGTATTTT. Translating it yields CASSQDTSSGGNTDTQYF.

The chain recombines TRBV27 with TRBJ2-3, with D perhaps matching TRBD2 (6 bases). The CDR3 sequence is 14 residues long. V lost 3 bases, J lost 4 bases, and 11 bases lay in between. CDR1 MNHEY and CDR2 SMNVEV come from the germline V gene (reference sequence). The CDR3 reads CASSLIGSPDTQYF. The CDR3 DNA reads TGTGCCAGCAGTTTGATCGGGAGTCCAGATACGCAGTATTTT.

The CDR3 region has the DNA TGTGCCACCAGTAGAAGACAGGGATGGGACAATGAGCAGTTCTTC. Translation gives CATSRRQGWDNEQFF. The chain links TRBV15 to TRBJ2-1, with 7 nucleotides matching TRBD1. The CDR3 is 15 amino acids. With 6 bases clipped from V and 5 bases from J, the junction kept 10 bases outside the gene matches. Germline CDR1 is LNHNV and CDR2 is YYDKDF (reference sequence).

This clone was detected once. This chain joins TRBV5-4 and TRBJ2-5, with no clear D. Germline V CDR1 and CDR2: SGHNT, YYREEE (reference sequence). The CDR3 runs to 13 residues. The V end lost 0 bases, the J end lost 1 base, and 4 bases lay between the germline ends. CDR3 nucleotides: TGTGCCAGCAGCTTGGAGCTCCAAGAGACCCAGTACTTC. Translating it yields CASSLELQETQYF.

CDR3 nucleotides: TGTGCCAGCAGCCTGGGGGGGGGCATATCCACTGAAGCTTTCTTT. Protein: CASSLGGGISTEAFF. The chain combines TRBV5-6 with TRBJ1-1; possibly TRBD1 for D (6 bases). Germline lookup yields CDR1 SGHDT and CDR2 YYEEEE. The CDR3 has 15 amino acids. V dropped 4 bases and J dropped 4 bases, with 17 bases sitting between them.

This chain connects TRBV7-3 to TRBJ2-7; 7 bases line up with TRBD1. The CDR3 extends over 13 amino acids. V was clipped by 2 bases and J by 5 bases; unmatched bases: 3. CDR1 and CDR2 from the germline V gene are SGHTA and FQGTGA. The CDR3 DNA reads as TGTGCCAGCAGCTTAGACAGGGAACACGAGCAGTACTTC. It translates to CASSLDREHEQYF.

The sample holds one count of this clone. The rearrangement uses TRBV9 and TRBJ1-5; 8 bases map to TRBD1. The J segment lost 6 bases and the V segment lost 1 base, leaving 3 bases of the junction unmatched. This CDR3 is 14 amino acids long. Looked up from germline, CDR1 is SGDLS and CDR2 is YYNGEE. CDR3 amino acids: CASSVSGGGQPQHF. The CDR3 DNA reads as TGTGCCAGCAGCGTATCAGGGGGCGGTCAGCCCCAGCATTTT.

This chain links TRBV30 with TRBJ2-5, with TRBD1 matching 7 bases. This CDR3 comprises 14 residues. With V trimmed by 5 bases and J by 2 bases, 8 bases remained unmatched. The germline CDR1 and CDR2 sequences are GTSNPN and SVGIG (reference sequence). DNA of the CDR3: TGTGCCTGGGTTAAACAGGGGTATCAAGAGACCCAGTACTTC. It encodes CAWVKQGYQETQYF.

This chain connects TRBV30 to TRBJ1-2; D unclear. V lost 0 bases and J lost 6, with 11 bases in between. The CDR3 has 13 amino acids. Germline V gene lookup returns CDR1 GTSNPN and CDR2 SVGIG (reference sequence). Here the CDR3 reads CAWSVLGFHGYTF. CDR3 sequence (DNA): TGTGCCTGGAGTGTACTAGGGTTCCATGGCTACACCTTC.

CDR3 loop: CASSLATGHRNEKLFF. DNA for the CDR3: TGTGCCAGCAGCTTAGCCACGGGACACAGAAATGAAAAACTGTTTTTT. V usage is TRBV7-9 and J usage is TRBJ1-4; maybe TRBD1 (6 bases). Germline V CDR1 and CDR2: SEHNR, FQNEAQ (reference sequence). V shed 0 bases and J shed 5 bases, with 13 bases lying between them. This CDR3 contains 16 residues.

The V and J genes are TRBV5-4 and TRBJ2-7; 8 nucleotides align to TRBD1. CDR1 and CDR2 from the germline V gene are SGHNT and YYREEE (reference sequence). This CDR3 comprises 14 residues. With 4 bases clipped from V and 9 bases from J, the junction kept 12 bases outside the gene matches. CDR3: CASSLDRAYTGQYF. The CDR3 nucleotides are TGTGCCAGCAGCCTGGACAGGGCTTATACTGGGCAGTACTTC.